The clone carrying this T cell receptor beta chain was observed a handful of times. What it binds is not known. PCR was performed using 60 Vbeta and 13 Jbeta primers. Repertoires were generated with immunoSEQ multiplex PCR, while TCRdb's copy carries only in-frame clones and drops some. The repertoire includes tens of thousands of clones, about 80% of them detected once, and 1.2% to 1.5% sits in the top ten. This specimen comes from a study of cytomegalovirus exposure and HLA in healthy donors. For the study at large: Among 150 million to 200 million T cells, an earlier analysis found 117 million unique TCR beta sequences.

Healthy bone marrow donors supplied every sample. CDR3 length: 14 amino acids. The germline V and J ends were trimmed by 4 bases and 3 bases, with 10 bases remaining between them. Germline assignment: CDR1 LNHDA and CDR2 SQIVND (reference sequence). Study-wide results and caveats: Apparent HLA restriction characterized most CMV-associated TCR beta chains in a later analysis.

The specimen sequenced was PBMCs. The receptor comes from a male donor in good health and CMV-seronegative. The chain is built from TRBV19 and TRBJ1-5; possible D gene TRBD1, 6 bases. Written as DNA, the CDR3 is TGTGCCAGTAGTAACAGGGCAGTCAATCAGCCCCAGCATTTT. Protein: CASSNRAVNQPQHF.